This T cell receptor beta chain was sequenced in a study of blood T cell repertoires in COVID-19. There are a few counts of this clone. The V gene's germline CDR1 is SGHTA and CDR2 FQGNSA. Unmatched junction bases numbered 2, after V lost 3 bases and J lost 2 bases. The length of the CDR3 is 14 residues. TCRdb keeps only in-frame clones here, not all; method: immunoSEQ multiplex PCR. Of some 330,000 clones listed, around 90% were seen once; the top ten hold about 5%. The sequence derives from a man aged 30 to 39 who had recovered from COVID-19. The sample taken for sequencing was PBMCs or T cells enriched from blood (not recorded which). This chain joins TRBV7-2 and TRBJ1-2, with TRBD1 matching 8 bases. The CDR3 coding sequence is TGTGCCAGCAGCTTGGGACAGGCCAACTATGGCTACACCTTC. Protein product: CASSLGQANYGYTF.